This T cell receptor beta chain was captured by sequencing in a study of blood T cells in healthy people across ages. Study-level background: T cells yielded about one barcoded beta molecule per two cells through template switching. Study results and caveats: When one million T cells were used, diversity estimates were thought to be underestimates.

For every donor, a draw yielded about 9.7 milliliters of peripheral blood. The table lists this clonotype with a few counts. Antigen unknown. For the second PCR, which ran for about 7 to 12 cycles, a sample-barcoded 5' primer and a J-beta primer mix were used. MiXCR was run by TCRdb on the 5' RACE reads, yielding one entry per CDR3 protein. The table includes about 750,000 distinct CDR3 sequences, about 53% detected once. The CDR3 has 15 amino acids. J was trimmed by 6 bases and V by 4 bases; bases with no gene match: 4. Germline V gene sequence: CDR1 ENHRY, CDR2 SYGVKD. The receptor was isolated from an elderly man in good health. Sequencing used blood. The rearrangement uses TRBV10-3 and TRBJ2-1, with TRBD2 identical over 12 bases. The DNA of the CDR3 is TGTGCCATCAGTGGGCTAGCGGGAGGGGTCAATGAGCAGTTCTTC. Its protein is CAISGLAGGVNEQFF.